This T cell receptor beta chain was captured by sequencing in a study of blood T cell repertoires in COVID-19. In the original analysis: For nucleated cells, counts were estimated from reference gene primer amplification. Clones were sequenced by immunoSEQ multiplex PCR, and TCRdb holds only the in-frame ones, with some missing. That table supplies the V and J calls and clone size; D and trimming were determined from the DNA. The sample gives roughly 250,000 clones, about nine tenths of which show up once; 0.95% to 1.5% is in the top ten. This clone was seen a few times. Researchers sorted participants into cohorts using their self-reported clinical history. The sequence was collected from a woman aged 40-49 years with acute COVID-19. The sequencing input was PBMCs or T cells enriched from blood (not recorded which).

The chain's CDR3 is CASSLFNGRTGTNEKLFF. For the CDR3, the DNA is TGTGCCAGCAGTTTATTCAACGGTCGGACAGGTACTAATGAAAAACTGTTTTTT. The rearrangement links TRBV28 to TRBJ1-4; 7 bases match TRBD1. The CDR3 is 18 amino acids. CDR1 is MDHEN, CDR2 SYDVKM, per germline. The V segment lost 1 base and the J segment 2 bases; nucleotides outside the gene matches: 10.